What follows describes a single T cell receptor (beta chain). As yet, its antigen is unknown. The method was immunoSEQ multiplex PCR; TCRdb's version includes in-frame clones alone and lacks a portion of them. Counted here are some 80,000 clones, around four fifths occurring once; the ten biggest clones make up less than 2.5%. This entry is derived from a study of T cell clones after liver transplantation. Study-level background: Subjects received no induction therapy and standard immunosuppression until randomization at 12-24 months post-transplant. Study-wide findings and caveats: Post-transplant, graft-donor-reactive CD4 TCRbeta sequences in blood dropped significantly in most of the 8 subjects.

This CDR3 has 14 residues. Germline V gives CDR1 MNHNS, CDR2 SASEGT. V lost 3 bases to trimming and J lost 0 bases, with 6 bases between them. The chain uses TRBV6-1 and TRBJ2-1; D ambiguous. This clonotype was sampled from a human patient who received a liver transplant. Some T cells may have originated in the graft donor. This sample comprised CD4+ T cells from blood, obtained less than 50 months after liver transplant. CDR3 bases: TGTGCCAGCAGTGAGTTGAGCTCCTACAATGAGCAGTTCTTC. Amino acid sequence: CASSELSSYNEQFF.